This TCR beta chain emerged from a study of blood T cell repertoires in COVID-19. The overall study: In each case, the material was cDNA or gDNA derived from T cells, B-cell-depleted T cells, or PBMCs.

The data were produced by immunoSEQ multiplex PCR, yet TCRdb's version contains in-frame clones alone and is incomplete. This table has 50,000 to 60,000 clones, around 81% appearing once. Seattle's enrolled individuals joined amid active infection and were then monitored longitudinally. V dropped 7 bases and J dropped 0; count of bases not matched to a gene: 11. Germline CDR1 SNHLY, CDR2 FYNNEI. The CDR3 has 16 residues. This clone was counted a few times. The TCR was taken from a woman of 80 years or more with COVID-19, enrolled during active disease. The gene calls are TRBV2 and TRBJ1-1; 7 nucleotides line up with TRBD1. What was sequenced was peripheral blood. CDR3: CASTAHRQGMNTEAFF. The CDR3 DNA follows: TGTGCCAGCACCGCTCACCGACAGGGTATGAACACTGAAGCTTTCTTT. The variable domain in full, completed from reference TRBV2 and TRBJ1-1, reads EPEVTQTPSHQVTQMGQEVILRCVPISNHLYFYWYRQILGQKVEFLVSFYNNEISEKSEIFDDQFSVERPDGSNFTLKIRSTKLEDSAMYFCASTAHRQGMNTEAFFGQGTRLTVV.